The 13 T cell receptor beta chains below come from one sample, sequenced in a study of OX40 agonist ivuxolimab in advanced cancers. Measured with immunoSEQ multiplex PCR; TCRdb has only the in-frame clones, and not every one. The table shows 30,000 or so clones, with 79% occurring only once. The material sequenced was CD4+ or CD8+ T cells sorted from blood, taken in a trial of the OX40 agonist ivuxolimab. These receptors originate from an adult with an advanced solid tumor such as melanoma, head and neck, liver or kidney cancer.

This chain uses TRBV19 with TRBJ1-5; D might be TRBD1 (5 bases). The germline V gene encodes CDR1 LNHDA and CDR2 SQIVND (reference sequence). This CDR3 spans 14 amino acids. The V gene lost 7 bases and the J gene lost 1 base, with 11 bases spanning the gap. The CDR3 is CASTWGQSNQPQHF. In nucleotides, the CDR3 is TGTGCCAGTACTTGGGGCCAGAGCAATCAGCCCCAGCATTTT.

The V and J genes are TRBV25-1 and TRBJ2-5, with TRBD2 as a possible D gene (6 bases). Trimming removed 3 bases at V and 4 bases at J, with 9 bases between. This CDR3 is 13 amino acids long. Germline-derived CDR1 and CDR2 are MGHDK and SYGVNS. This CDR3 is CASSEAGSETQYF. CDR3 DNA: TGTGCCAGCAGTGAGGCGGGGTCAGAGACCCAGTACTTC. The full variable domain, in which reference TRBV25-1 and TRBJ2-5 provide the parts outside the CDR3, is EADIYQTPRYLVIGTGKKITLECSQTMGHDKMYWYQQDPGMELHLIHYSYGVNSTEKGDLSSESTVSRIRTEHFPLTLESARPSHTSQYLCASSEAGSETQYFGPGTRLLVL.

This chain connects TRBV5-4 to TRBJ1-4, with no clear D. Germline CDR1 reads SGHNT; CDR2 reads YYREEE (reference sequence). The CDR3 is 15 residues long. V shed 0 bases and J shed 5 bases, with 11 bases lying between them. CDR3 nucleotides: TGTGCCAGCAGCTTGGTAGGGCAGCCGAATGAAAAACTGTTTTTT. Protein: CASSLVGQPNEKLFF.

The chain couples TRBV4-2 to TRBJ1-2; D not certain. Trimming left V 2 bases short and J 2 bases short, with 3 bases between. This CDR3 is built from 12 residues. CDR1 LGHNA and CDR2 YNFKEQ come from the germline V gene. Here the CDR3 reads CASSQRNYGYTF. DNA of the CDR3: TGTGCCAGCAGCCAAAGAAACTATGGCTACACCTTC.

This chain connects TRBV29-1 to TRBJ2-3; 12 bases align to TRBD2. V lost 6 bases and J lost 2; bases outside the gene matches: 6. Germline CDR1 is SQVTM and CDR2 is ANQGSEA. The CDR3 loop spans 15 amino acids. The CDR3 region is CSVSGLAGPTDTQYF. In DNA, the CDR3 is TGCAGCGTGTCAGGACTAGCGGGGCCCACAGATACGCAGTATTTT.

The chain joins TRBV4-1 to TRBJ1-1, with D possibly being TRBD1 (5 bases). Germline CDR1 MGHRA, CDR2 YSYEKL. V gave up 1 base and J gave up 2 bases, with 14 bases separating them. This CDR3 comprises 16 residues. The CDR3 coding sequence is TGCGCCAGCAGCCAAGGGTTAGGGGACTTAAACACTGAAGCTTTCTTT. Translating it yields CASSQGLGDLNTEAFF.

A single count supports this clone. The rearrangement joins TRBV5-4 to TRBJ1-2, with no clear D. V was pared by 0 bases and J by 2 bases, with 5 bases between. Looked up from germline, CDR1 is SGHNT and CDR2 is YYREEE (reference sequence). The CDR3 contains 13 residues. The CDR3 DNA is TGTGCCAGCAGCTTGGGGAAAAACTATGGCTACACCTTC. Its protein product is CASSLGKNYGYTF. Looking up the rest from reference TRBV5-4 and TRBJ1-2 gives the full variable domain: ETGVTQSPTHLIKTRGQQVTLRCSSQSGHNTVSWYQQALGQGPQFIFQYYREEENGRGNFPPRFSGLQFPNYSSELNVNALELDDSALYLCASSLGKNYGYTFGSGTRLTVV.

J is TRBJ2-7 and V is TRBV27; D is possibly TRBD2 (7 bases). CDR1 is MNHEY and CDR2 is SMNVEV in the germline V gene (reference sequence). Trimming shortened V by 3 bases and J by 6 bases, and 12 bases separated the two germline ends. The CDR3 extends over 13 amino acids. The CDR3 loop is CASSLGGGGEQYF. CDR3 nucleotide sequence: TGTGCCAGCAGTTTGGGAGGGGGAGGCGAGCAGTACTTC.

The chain carries TRBV28 and TRBJ1-2; 7 bases fit TRBD1. The V and J ends lost 6 bases and 3 bases, in that order; junction bases with no gene match: 4. This CDR3 has 13 amino acids. The germline V gene has CDR1 MDHEN and CDR2 SYDVKM. CDR3 sequence: CASRKTGDYGYTF. Written as DNA, the CDR3 is TGTGCCAGCAGGAAAACAGGGGACTATGGCTACACCTTC.

The chain employs TRBV30 and TRBJ2-2; TRBD1 agrees at 10 bases. The CDR3 extends over 15 amino acids. Germline CDR1 is GTSNPN and CDR2 is SVGIG (reference sequence). The V segment lost 2 bases and the J segment 4 bases; nucleotides outside the gene matches: 4. The CDR3 here is CAWSRQGASTGELFF. CDR3 nucleotides: TGTGCCTGGAGTCGACAGGGGGCCAGCACCGGGGAGCTGTTTTTT.

This chain connects TRBV19 to TRBJ1-1, with TRBD1 as a possible D gene (5 bases). Looked up from germline, CDR1 is LNHDA and CDR2 is SQIVND (reference sequence). The V and J ends lost 3 bases and 8 bases respectively, with 10 bases between them. CDR3 length: 12 residues. In DNA, the CDR3 is TGTGCCAGTAGTATGAGCAGGGCAGAAGCTTTCTTT. Translated: CASSMSRAEAFF.

The chain employs TRBV7-8 and TRBJ1-1; D call uncertain. V was shortened by 0 bases and J by 7 bases, with 15 bases between the two germline ends. Germline V gene data show CDR1 as SGHVS and CDR2 as FQNEAQ. This CDR3 comprises 15 residues. The CDR3 is CASSLAGSRGSEAFF. The CDR3 bases are TGTGCCAGCAGCTTAGCCGGATCGAGAGGGAGTGAAGCTTTCTTT.

The CDR3 protein is CSVDKGSYEQYF. CDR3 bases: TGCAGCGTTGATAAAGGCAGCTACGAGCAGTACTTC. This chain uses TRBV29-1 with TRBJ2-7; unclear D gene. Trimming stripped 3 bases from V and 3 bases from J, with 9 bases between. CDR3 length: 12 amino acids. Germline V gene data show CDR1 as SQVTM and CDR2 as ANQGSEA.